This record looks at one T cell receptor (beta chain) sequence and its context. Its matching antigen is unknown. The data stem from a study of blood T cells in healthy people across ages. Whole-study results and caveats: With age, beta diversity per million T cells declined roughly linearly, significantly by approximately 40. Naive T cell percentage by flow cytometry tracked strongly with beta diversity. Both naive CD4+ cell counts and diversity were greater in long-lived donors than in aged donors. Without sorted subsets, naive and antigen-experienced compartments could not be conclusively compared.

It was with a sample-barcoded 5' primer and a J-beta primer mix that a second PCR of roughly 7 to 12 cycles was run. TCRdb analysed the 5' RACE reads with MiXCR anew, one entry per CDR3 protein. This sample yields over 1,500,000 distinct CDR3 sequences, of which about two fifths are seen a single time; roughly 23% belongs to the top ten. Sequenced input: blood. The TCR comes from a human donor in good health.

CDR3 protein: CSARDTGQSSYNEQFF. The CDR3 DNA reads as TGCAGTGCTAGAGATACCGGTCAGAGCTCCTACAATGAGCAGTTCTTC. The rearrangement links TRBV20-1 to TRBJ2-1; no clear D gene. CDR1 and CDR2 (germline): DFQATT, SNEGSKA (reference sequence). Trimming took off 0 bases at V and 0 bases at J, with 12 bases between the two ends. The CDR3 is 16 residues long.